The clone carrying this TCR beta chain appeared many times. Its antigen is undetermined. V was pared by 4 bases and J by 7 bases, with 9 bases of the junction left unmatched. The CDR3 sequence is 15 residues long. Germline assignment: CDR1 KGHDR and CDR2 SFDVKD. The sample comes from a study of Graves' ophthalmopathy and Graves' hyperthyroidism. Overall study: Upon initial diagnosis and before any treatment, peripheral blood was collected.

Where ophthalmopathy was absent within 18 months of follow-up, hyperthyroidism was stable. Amplification of the TCR beta CDR3 regions used RNA transcripts (as template). First-round RT-PCR employed HTBI primers, with a second-round multiplex PCR after it. TCRdb called the multiplex PCR reads again in MiXCR, with one record for every CDR3 protein. This sample has a few hundred thousand distinct CDR3 sequences, with approximately 17% found just once. Points from the study as a whole: Stable hyperthyroidism and ophthalmopathy were told apart by a 13-signature model, which achieved just over 85% sensitivity and just over 80% specificity.

The chain carries TRBV24-1 and TRBJ1-2; TRBD1 agrees at 9 bases. This TCR was sampled from an adult woman with stable Graves' hyperthyroidism. The sequenced sample consisted of peripheral blood. The DNA for the CDR3 is TGTGCCACCAGTGACACCTCGGGACAGGGCTGTGGCTACACCTTC. Protein sequence: CATSDTSGQGCGYTF.